The 16 T cell receptor beta chains below were found in one sample sequenced in a study of cytomegalovirus exposure and HLA in healthy donors (dated by TCRdb to the late 2010s). Library preparation was by the immunoSEQ multiplex PCR assay. For the multiplex PCR, a mixture combining 60 forward primers for TCR Vbeta segments and 13 reverse primers for TCR Jbeta segments was used. This is the immuneACCESS table as TCRdb keeps it, with only in-frame sequences that have V and J called. A part of the clones is gone; compared with another copy, unresolved V genes explain less than half, and the rest is unexplained. Counted in this sample were around 190,000 clones; about 77% of them appeared once. Together, the top ten hold less than 3.5% of the sample. Sample: PBMCs. Source of these receptors: a female donor in good health and CMV-seronegative.

This chain joins TRBV9 and TRBJ2-2, with 7 positions matching TRBD1. The CDR3 is 15 residues long. V shed 4 bases, J shed 5 bases, and the junction held 8 bases outside the gene matches. Germline V lookup: CDR1 SGDLS, CDR2 YYNGEE. In nucleotides, the CDR3 is TGTGCCAGCAGCTCGTACAGGGGTCGGACCGGGGAGCTGTTTTTT. Its protein is CASSSYRGRTGELFF.

The sample holds one count of this clone. The genes are TRBV4-3 and TRBJ2-2, with D maybe TRBD2 (6 bases). V shed 3 bases and J shed 4 bases, with 9 bases lying between them. CDR3 length equals 14 residues. Germline values: CDR1 LGHNA, CDR2 YSLEER. The CDR3 is CASSQVLATGELFF. CDR3 bases: TGCGCCAGCAGCCAGGTACTAGCCACCGGGGAGCTGTTTTTT.

As to this clone: This likely stems from a read error, as it lies one base from a far larger clone. Additional DNA sequences in this sample encode the identical CDR3. The chain carries TRBV5-4 and TRBJ1-1, with D maybe TRBD1 (5 bases). Germline V lookup: CDR1 SGHNT, CDR2 YYREEE (reference sequence). Deletions cut 4 bases from V and 6 bases from J, with 16 bases between. The CDR3 loop spans 14 amino acids. The CDR3 sequence: CASSQQSSGSEAFF. In DNA, the CDR3 is TGTGCCAGCAGCCAACAATCCTCAGGGTCTGAAGCTTTCTTT.

The V and J genes are TRBV28 and TRBJ1-5, with 8 nucleotides matching TRBD1. This CDR3 comprises 15 residues. With V trimmed by 6 bases and J by 5 bases, 9 bases remained unmatched. Germline values: CDR1 MDHEN, CDR2 SYDVKM. The CDR3 bases are TGTGCCAGCAGCTCACAGGGGGGAAGAGATCAGCCCCAGCATTTT. It encodes CASSSQGGRDQPQHF.

The rearrangement joins TRBV6-1 to TRBJ1-1; 7 positions agree with TRBD1. Germline trimming cut 5 bases from V and 0 bases from J; bases unmatched to any gene: 6. The CDR3 runs to 15 residues. CDR1 and CDR2 (germline): MNHNS, SASEGT. The CDR3 region has the DNA TGTGCCAGCAGTTCCCGGGACAGCATGAACACTGAAGCTTTCTTT. This sequence encodes CASSSRDSMNTEAFF.

The gene calls are TRBV9 and TRBJ1-4; D gene uncertain. CDR3 size: 16 residues. Per germline, CDR1 SGDLS and CDR2 YYNGEE. V was shortened by 0 bases and J by 0 bases, with 9 bases between the two germline ends. The CDR3 DNA sequence: TGTGCCAGCAGCGTAGGCGTAGTTGCAACTAATGAAAAACTGTTTTTT. Its translation: CASSVGVVATNEKLFF.

V is TRBV29-1 and J is TRBJ2-1, with a tentative D call TRBD2 (6 bases). CDR3 length: 15 amino acids. The ends were cut back, 6 bases at V and 3 bases at J, with 18 bases in the middle. Per the germline V gene, CDR1 is SQVTM and CDR2 is ANQGSEA. The DNA for the CDR3 is TGCAGCGTCCCGGGACTGCCTTTAGGCTACAATGAGCAGTTCTTC. Protein sequence: CSVPGLPLGYNEQFF.

The V call is TRBV15, the J call TRBJ1-1; 7 bases match TRBD1. The CDR3 sequence is 13 residues long. Per germline, CDR1 LNHNV and CDR2 YYDKDF (reference sequence). Unmatched junction bases numbered 4, after V lost 5 bases and J lost 4 bases. This CDR3 is CATSAQGSTEAFF. The CDR3 DNA sequence: TGTGCCACCAGCGCACAGGGGTCCACTGAAGCTTTCTTT.

The rearrangement uses TRBV18 and TRBJ1-1; D is unclear. Trimming removed 3 bases from V and 3 bases from J, with 14 bases in between. The CDR3 totals 15 residues. Germline V gene lookup returns CDR1 KGHSH and CDR2 LQKENI. DNA of the CDR3: TGTGCCAGCTCACCTCGGAGCGCGCCTGACACTGAAGCTTTCTTT. Translation gives CASSPRSAPDTEAFF.

The rearrangement uses TRBV19 and TRBJ2-7; a weak D match, TRBD1 (6 bases). In germline, CDR1 is LNHDA, CDR2 SQIVND (reference sequence). V dropped 5 bases and J dropped 3 bases, with 11 bases sitting between them. This CDR3 comprises 13 residues. This chain's CDR3 is CASSPGHGYEQYF. CDR3 DNA sequence: TGTGCCAGTAGTCCGGGACATGGCTACGAGCAGTACTTC. The full variable domain, with the rest looked up from reference TRBV19 and TRBJ2-7, is DGGITQSPKYLFRKEGQNVTLSCEQNLNHDAMYWYRQDPGQGLRLIYYSQIVNDFQKGDIAEGYSVSREKKESFPLTVTSAQKNPTAFYLCASSPGHGYEQYFGPGTRLTVT.

The V gene is TRBV28, the J gene TRBJ2-1; 7 bases are a match to TRBD1. V shed 4 bases, J shed 5 bases, and the junction held 8 bases outside the gene matches. The CDR3 has 15 amino acids. The germline CDR1 and CDR2 sequences are MDHEN and SYDVKM. The CDR3 sequence is CASSYRGTWNNEQFF. As DNA, the CDR3 is TGTGCCAGCAGTTACAGGGGAACGTGGAACAATGAGCAGTTCTTC.

The chain carries TRBV29-1 and TRBJ2-7, with 7 bases identical to TRBD2. J gave up 0 bases and V 4 bases, and 9 bases lay outside the gene matches. The CDR3 has 15 amino acids. Germline V lookup: CDR1 SQVTM, CDR2 ANQGSEA. CDR3 DNA: TGCAGCGTTGTTGGGCACAAGCGGGACTCCTACGAGCAGTACTTC. Translating it yields CSVVGHKRDSYEQYF.

The chain uses TRBV27 and TRBJ2-2; unclear D gene. Trimming shortened V by 8 bases and J by 7 bases, and 14 bases separated the two germline ends. The CDR3 sequence is 13 residues long. Germline CDR1 is MNHEY and CDR2 is SMNVEV (reference sequence). This chain's CDR3 is CASQPGHDGELFF. Here the CDR3 DNA reads TGTGCCAGCCAGCCGGGTCATGACGGGGAGCTGTTTTTT.

The chain is built from TRBV30 and TRBJ2-6; D is unresolved. CDR1 and CDR2 from the germline V gene are GTSNPN and SVGIG (reference sequence). This CDR3 comprises 11 residues. V lost 3 bases, J lost 5 bases, and 2 bases lay in between. CDR3 residues: CAWSRANVLTF. DNA of the CDR3: TGTGCCTGGAGCAGGGCCAACGTCCTGACTTTC.

The gene calls are TRBV5-4 and TRBJ2-7; the D gene is possibly TRBD2 (7 bases). CDR1 is SGHNT and CDR2 is YYREEE in the germline V gene (reference sequence). V lost 4 bases, J lost 2 bases, and 19 bases lay in between. The CDR3 covers 16 residues. The CDR3 sequence: CASSATGGAGPYEQYF. The CDR3 bases are TGTGCCAGCAGCGCCACTGGGGGGGCCGGGCCCTACGAGCAGTACTTC.

A remark on this clone: Relative to the germline gene, one junction end is altered; a read error may explain this. The chain recombines TRBV7-7 with TRBJ2-1, with 8 nucleotides matching TRBD2. CDR1 is SSHAT, CDR2 FNYEAQ, per germline (reference sequence). The CDR3 totals 14 residues. The CDR3 is CASRAAGDSAEQFF. Written as DNA, the CDR3 is TGTGCTAGCAGGGCAGCGGGAGATTCGGCTGAGCAGTTCTTC.